The rows below give T cell receptor beta chains drawn from one sample of a study of blood T cell repertoires in COVID-19. TCRdb's table, derived via immunoSEQ multiplex PCR, lists solely in-frame clones and lacks some. The data show 200,000 to 300,000 clones, around 90% seen once. The sequencing input was peripheral blood. The source is a man in his fifties or sixties who had recovered from COVID-19. CDR3s include the opening cysteine and the closing phenylalanine or tryptophan. D genes are given only for firm matches. The listing skips clone size in some rows; elsewhere it reads once, few, many or a size class.

V: TRBV3-1/TRBV3-2; D: TRBD1; size: few; J: TRBJ1-5; CDR3: CASSQGTGGLMPQHF; DNA: TGTGCCAGCAGCCAGGGGACAGGGGGCCTGATGCCCCAGCATTTT
V: TRBV9; D: TRBD2; size: NA; J: TRBJ2-1; CDR3: CASSGSGVSYNEQFF; DNA: TGTGCCAGCAGCGGAAGCGGGGTTTCCTACAATGAGCAGTTCTTC
V: TRBV19; D: TRBD1; size: NA; J: TRBJ2-1; CDR3: CASTITHRGLYNEQFF; DNA: TGTGCCAGTACCATTACCCACAGGGGGCTCTACAATGAGCAGTTCTTC
V: TRBV2; D: NA; size: NA; J: TRBJ2-7; CDR3: CTSTVEGYEQYF; DNA: TGTACCAGTACCGTGGAGGGGTACGAGCAGTACTTC
V: TRBV19; D: TRBD1; size: NA; J: TRBJ1-5; CDR3: CASSEGKGDRGRLEDQPQHF; DNA: TGTGCCAGTAGCGAGGGGAAGGGAGACAGGGGGCGCTTGGAAGATCAGCCCCAGCATTTT
V: TRBV9; D: TRBD2; size: NA; J: TRBJ2-3; CDR3: CASSADPGLAGKGQYF; DNA: TGTGCCAGCAGCGCAGACCCGGGACTAGCGGGGAAGGGGCAGTATTTT
V: TRBV12-5; D: TRBD1; size: NA; J: TRBJ2-1; CDR3: CASGLGEGANEQFF; DNA: TGTGCTAGTGGTTTGGGCGAGGGGGCAAATGAGCAGTTCTTC
V: TRBV5-6; D: NA; size: NA; J: TRBJ2-5; CDR3: CASSLYLTAGGETQYF; DNA: TGTGCCAGCAGCTTGTACTTAACGGCAGGGGGGGAGACCCAGTACTTC
V: TRBV30; D: TRBD2; size: NA; J: TRBJ2-2; CDR3: CAWSLRGAGELFF; DNA: TGTGCCTGGAGTCTCCGGGGGGCCGGGGAGCTGTTTTTT
V: TRBV6-5; D: NA; size: NA; J: TRBJ1-4; CDR3: CASSYRGQQDEKLFF; DNA: TGTGCCAGCAGTTACAGAGGGCAGCAGGATGAAAAACTGTTTTTT
V: TRBV24-1; D: NA; size: NA; J: TRBJ1-3; CDR3: CATSGTSGNTIYF; DNA: TGTGCCACCAGCGGGACATCTGGAAACACCATATATTTT
V: TRBV11-3; D: TRBD1; size: NA; J: TRBJ2-7; CDR3: CASSLIGTGGAEQYF; DNA: TGTGCCAGCAGCCTCATCGGGACAGGGGGCGCCGAGCAGTACTTC